This is a list of T cell receptor beta chains from one sample in a study of regulatory T cells in long-lasting Graves disease. MiXCR was run by TCRdb on the multiplex PCR reads, yielding one entry per CDR3 protein. This table has roughly 450,000 distinct CDR3 sequences, 23% appearing once. The source material was peripheral blood mononuclear cells (PBMCs), sampled when the disease was refractory, from a patient treated with antithyroid drugs. All receptors derive from a female donor with Graves disease. Both conserved end residues are part of each CDR3. A D gene is named only where the DNA matches it firmly. Some rows have no size entry. The others give once, few or many, or a class for an expanded clone.

V	J	size	D	DNA	CDR3
TRBV27	TRBJ2-7	many	TRBD1	TGTGCCAGCAGTATTTGGCAGGGACAGGGGGCTTACGAGCAGTACTTC	CASSIWQGQGAYEQYF
TRBV12-3/TRBV12-4	TRBJ1-1	many	TRBD1	TGTGCCAGCAGTTTCAACAGGGGGGTCACTGAAGCTTTCTTT	CASSFNRGVTEAFF
TRBV6-5	TRBJ1-1	few	TRBD1	TGTGCCAGCAGTTACCCGATTCCCGGGACAGCGAACACTGAAGCTTTCTTT	CASSYPIPGTANTEAFF
TRBV20-1	TRBJ1-1	many	-	TGCAGTGCTAGAGGTCTAGGGCAGGTGGGGCCTGAAGCTTTCTTT	CSARGLGQVGPEAFF
TRBV20-1	TRBJ2-5	many	-	TGCAGTGTCCTAGGACGAAAAGAGACCCAGTACTTC	CSVLGRKETQYF
TRBV7-2	TRBJ1-1	-	TRBD1	TGTGCCAGCAGCCCCCGACCGGGACAGCTGAACACTGAAGCTTTCTTT	CASSPRPGQLNTEAFF
TRBV20-1	TRBJ2-7	few	TRBD1	TGCAGTGCCTGGACAGGATCCCCCGAGCAGTACTTC	CSAWTGSPEQYF
TRBV29-1	TRBJ2-1	-	TRBD2	TGCAGCGTTGATGGAGCGGGGGCCTACAATGAGCAGTTCTTC	CSVDGAGAYNEQFF
TRBV29-1	TRBJ2-2	few	-	TGCAGCGTTGAAGTCCAGCCGAACACCGGGGAGCTGTTTTTT	CSVEVQPNTGELFF
TRBV2	TRBJ1-2	many	-	TGTGCCACAGGGGACATCCCTGGCTCTCTTAACTATGGCTACACCTTC	CATGDIPGSLNYGYTF
TRBV2	TRBJ2-4	many	-	TGTGCCAGCAGTGAAACGGTAGCCAAAAACATTCAGTACTTC	CASSETVAKNIQYF